Below, 12 T cell receptor beta chains from the same sample are listed, as sequenced in a study of vaccination effects on CD4 cells after COVID-19. Using immunoSEQ multiplex PCR, the repertoire was profiled, and TCRdb retains in-frame clones only, with some absent. There are tens of thousands of clones in the sample; roughly 74% occur only once, and approximately 1.5% lies in the top ten. These TCRs are of unknown antigen specificity. Peptide-pool stimulation followed by sequencing identified expanded antigen-specific CD4+ clonotypes in the ViraFEST assay. A 10-day culture period preceded the isolation of CD4+ T cells. Participants were given two doses of BNT162b2 or mRNA-1273 vaccine. Sample: CD4+ T cells from PBMCs cultured with HCoV-229E spike peptides, taken after COVID-19 vaccination. These receptor sequences come from a human donor who received a COVID-19 vaccine.

The J gene is TRBJ1-4, the V gene TRBV28; weak D call: TRBD1 (6 bases). The CDR3 is 14 amino acids. Trimming removed 5 bases at V and 5 bases at J, with 12 bases between. The germline V gene has CDR1 MDHEN and CDR2 SYDVKM. CDR3 amino acids: CASSLQGLNEKLFF. CDR3 in DNA: TGTGCCAGCAGTCTACAGGGCTTAAATGAAAAACTGTTTTTT.

This clone was recorded only once. The rearrangement joins TRBV5-1 to TRBJ2-3; D is possibly TRBD2 (8 bases). This CDR3 spans 19 amino acids. The V gene's germline CDR1 is SGHRS and CDR2 YFSETQ. The ends were cut back, 0 bases at V and 6 bases at J, with 26 bases in the middle. This CDR3 reads CASSLAVVTRGRGRDTQYF. DNA of the CDR3: TGCGCCAGCAGCTTGGCCGTGGTTACGAGGGGGCGCGGGAGGGATACGCAGTATTTT.

The rearrangement uses TRBV2 and TRBJ1-5; 7 bases are a match to TRBD1. The CDR3 runs to 14 residues. V lost 6 bases and J lost 4; bases outside the gene matches: 6. Germline V gene data show CDR1 as SNHLY and CDR2 as FYNNEI. The CDR3 spells CASRGRQGNQPQHF. CDR3 DNA sequence: TGTGCCAGCAGGGGTAGACAGGGAAATCAGCCCCAGCATTTT.

The V gene is TRBV6-2 or TRBV6-3, the J gene TRBJ2-7; D is unclear. The CDR3 covers 12 residues. Trimming left V 4 bases short and J 4 bases short, with 8 bases between. The germline gives CDR1 MNHEY, CDR2 SVGEGT. The DNA for the CDR3 is TGTGCCAGCAGTTCCAGGATTTACGAGCAGTACGTC. Its translation: CASSSRIYEQYV.

V gene TRBV7-2 combines with J gene TRBJ1-2, with D maybe TRBD1 (5 bases). The germline CDR1 and CDR2 sequences are SGHTA and FQGNSA. The CDR3 sequence is 13 residues long. Trimming shortened V by 8 bases and J by 8 bases, and 18 bases separated the two germline ends. The CDR3 reads CASGDRGGGGYTF. The CDR3 DNA follows: TGTGCCAGCGGCGACCGTGGGGGAGGCGGCTACACCTTC.

This clone has only a few counts. The chain carries TRBV5-1 and TRBJ2-1; a weak D match, TRBD2 (5 bases). V was clipped by 4 bases and J by 0 bases, with 8 bases between them. Looked up from germline, CDR1 is SGHRS and CDR2 is YFSETQ. The CDR3 is made up of 14 amino acids. CDR3 DNA: TGCGCCAGCAGCACGGGGAGCTCCTACAATGAGCAGTTCTTC. Translating it yields CASSTGSSYNEQFF.

The CDR3 DNA reads as TGTGCCAGCAGTTCGCCGGGACGCCAGGCGACAGATACGCAGTATTTT. It yields the protein CASSSPGRQATDTQYF. J is TRBJ2-3 and V is TRBV6-5; perhaps D is TRBD1 or TRBD2 (5 bases each). Germline loops: CDR1 MNHEY, CDR2 SVGAGI. This CDR3 region has 16 residues. Trimming removed 4 bases at V and 3 bases at J, with 17 bases between.

Only one count was recorded for this clone. This sequence joins TRBV6-2 or TRBV6-3 and TRBJ2-4; 8 nucleotides agree with TRBD1. This CDR3 spans 14 amino acids. V was clipped by 5 bases and J by 1 base; unmatched bases: 1. Germline V lookup: CDR1 MNHEY, CDR2 SVGEGT. The DNA of the CDR3 is TGTGCCAGCAGTACAGGGGGGGCCAAAAACATTCAGTACTTC. It encodes CASSTGGAKNIQYF.

This clone was seen a single time. This chain uses TRBV7-3 with TRBJ2-2; TRBD2 agrees at 12 bases. Per the germline V gene, CDR1 is SGHTA and CDR2 is FQGTGA. The length of the CDR3 is 20 residues. V lost 1 base, J lost 3 bases, and 12 bases stayed unmatched. The DNA for the CDR3 is TGTGCCAGCAGCTTAATTGGGACTAGCGGGCCACGGGGAGACACCGGGGAGCTGTTTTTT. This sequence encodes CASSLIGTSGPRGDTGELFF.

This clone was counted between two and nine times. The rearrangement links TRBV28 to TRBJ1-2, with D unclear. The V gene's germline CDR1 is MDHEN and CDR2 SYDVKM. V lost 3 bases, J lost 3 bases, and 8 bases lay in between. The CDR3 loop spans 13 amino acids. CDR3 residues: CASSFGRDYGYTF. The CDR3 DNA sequence: TGTGCCAGCAGTTTCGGACGGGACTATGGCTACACCTTC.

This clone turned up a few times. The chain has TRBV5-1 and TRBJ1-1; D is perhaps TRBD1 (5 bases). CDR1 is SGHRS, CDR2 YFSETQ, per germline. The V end was cut by 4 bases, the J end by 5 bases, with 15 bases between. The CDR3 extends over 14 amino acids. CDR3 sequence: CASSPRSGRTEAFF. The CDR3 DNA follows: TGCGCCAGCAGCCCCAGGTCGGGACGGACTGAAGCTTTCTTT.

This clone was seen once. The V gene is TRBV25-1, the J gene TRBJ1-2; possibly TRBD1 for D (5 bases). Looked up from germline, CDR1 is MGHDK and CDR2 is SYGVNS. The length of the CDR3 is 16 residues. Between the trimmed V and J ends, which lost 6 bases and 0 bases, there was a span of 17 bases. CDR3 in DNA: TGTGCCAGCAGGGACGCCGGGACGGTGACTAACTATGGCTACACCTTC. Residues: CASRDAGTVTNYGYTF.